The 13 T cell receptor beta chains below were found in one sample sequenced in a study of cytomegalovirus exposure and HLA in healthy donors. The primer mix had 60 Vbeta and 13 Jbeta primers. Generated by immunoSEQ multiplex PCR, the TCRdb table keeps only in-frame clones and is missing some. The repertoire includes 90,000 to 130,000 clones, 75% to 90% of them detected once, and about 1.8% sits in the top ten. The material sequenced was PBMCs. All receptors derive from a man aged 40-49 years in good health and CMV-seronegative.

About this clone itself: Other DNA sequences in this sample translate to the same CDR3. The chain uses TRBV5-1 and TRBJ1-5, with D maybe TRBD1 (6 bases). This CDR3 has 14 amino acids. Germline V gene sequence: CDR1 SGHRS, CDR2 YFSETQ. Trimming stripped 2 bases from V and 3 bases from J, with 9 bases between. CDR3 protein: CASSLGGVNQPQHF. The DNA of the CDR3 is TGCGCCAGCAGCTTAGGGGGAGTCAATCAGCCCCAGCATTTT.

The gene calls are TRBV9 and TRBJ1-2; D perhaps matches TRBD1 (6 bases). The germline CDR1 and CDR2 sequences are SGDLS and YYNGEE. Trimming removed 2 bases from V and 0 bases from J, with 8 bases in between. This CDR3 is built from 14 residues. The CDR3 reads CASSVQGTNYGYTF. CDR3 bases: TGTGCCAGCAGCGTTCAGGGGACTAACTATGGCTACACCTTC. Using reference TRBV9 and TRBJ1-2 for the parts outside the CDR3, the full variable domain is DSGVTQTPKHLITATGQRVTLRCSPRSGDLSVYWYQQSLDQGLQFLIQYYNGEERAKGNILERFSAQQFPDLHSELNLSSLELGDSALYFCASSVQGTNYGYTFGSGTRLTVV.

This chain connects TRBV27 to TRBJ1-5, with 8 bases lining up with TRBD1. V was clipped by 7 bases and J by 1 base; unmatched bases: 12. The CDR3 has 17 residues. Germline-derived CDR1 and CDR2 are MNHEY and SMNVEV (reference sequence). The CDR3 loop reads CASTLRGGQGSNQPQHF. DNA of the CDR3: TGTGCCAGCACCCTAAGGGGAGGACAGGGAAGCAATCAGCCCCAGCATTTT.

The CDR3 sequence: CASSADRGRENEKLFF. The CDR3 DNA reads as TGTGCCAGCAGCGCCGACAGGGGGCGGGAGAATGAAAAACTGTTTTTT. The rearrangement links TRBV9 to TRBJ1-4; 10 nucleotides align to TRBD1. Germline V gene sequence: CDR1 SGDLS, CDR2 YYNGEE. This CDR3 region has 16 residues. V was clipped by 3 bases and J by 5 bases; unmatched bases: 7.

The chain joins TRBV25-1 to TRBJ1-2; 8 bases agree with TRBD1. This CDR3 is built from 15 residues. The germline V gene encodes CDR1 MGHDK and CDR2 SYGVNS. J was trimmed by 4 bases and V by 4 bases; bases with no gene match: 8. This chain's CDR3 is CASSGGQDLPYGYTF. Written as DNA, the CDR3 is TGTGCCAGCAGTGGGGGACAGGACCTACCCTATGGCTACACCTTC.

V is TRBV4-2 and J is TRBJ2-7; 9 nucleotides line up with TRBD1. The length of the CDR3 is 15 residues. Looked up from germline, CDR1 is LGHNA and CDR2 is YNFKEQ. The ends lost 3 bases at V and 2 bases at J; junction bases unmatched: 5. CDR3 DNA: TGTGCCAGCAGCCAGGCCGGACAGGGGACCTACGAGCAGTACTTC. Protein product: CASSQAGQGTYEQYF.

This CDR3 reads CASSDSEAPIRDGYTF. In DNA form, the CDR3 reads TGTGCCAGCAGTGACTCTGAGGCCCCCATACGTGATGGCTACACCTTC. The V gene is TRBV6-4, the J gene TRBJ1-2; D not resolved. Trimming left V 0 bases short and J 6 bases short, with 17 bases between. The germline V gene has CDR1 MRHNA and CDR2 SNTAGT. This CDR3 comprises 16 residues.

This rearrangement joins TRBV7-6 to TRBJ1-5; tentative D call: TRBD1 (5 bases). CDR1 and CDR2 from the germline V gene are SGHVS and FNYEAQ. The CDR3 totals 14 residues. V was pared by 3 bases and J by 5 bases, with 11 bases between. The CDR3: CASSLQIGDQPQHF. The CDR3 DNA reads TGTGCCAGCAGCTTGCAGATAGGGGATCAGCCCCAGCATTTT.

This clone was found once. One end of the junction varies from germline; a read error may be responsible. The chain combines TRBV5-1 with TRBJ1-2, with 7 nucleotides matching TRBD1. Germline CDR1 and CDR2: SGHRS and YFSETQ. CDR3 length equals 14 residues. DNA for the CDR3: TGCGCCAGCAGTTTGGACAGGAAAGAATATGGCTACACCTTC. It codes for CASSLDRKEYGYTF.

This rearrangement joins TRBV28 to TRBJ2-2; a weak D match, TRBD1 (5 bases). The CDR3 extends over 13 amino acids. The V and J ends lost 9 bases and 2 bases respectively, with 10 bases between them. CDR1 is MDHEN and CDR2 is SYDVKM in the germline V gene. The CDR3 sequence: CASIQGNTGELFF. The CDR3 coding sequence is TGTGCCAGTATTCAGGGAAACACCGGGGAGCTGTTTTTT.

Only a few counts were recorded for this clone. The chain combines TRBV2 with TRBJ1-2; 11 bases agree with TRBD1. Germline-derived CDR1 and CDR2 are SNHLY and FYNNEI. V gave up 4 bases and J gave up 2 bases; unmatched junction bases: 3. The CDR3 length is 15 residues. The CDR3 region is CASSGRTGGNYGYTF. CDR3 DNA sequence: TGTGCCAGCAGTGGTCGGACAGGGGGCAACTATGGCTACACCTTC.

This chain connects TRBV6-1 to TRBJ1-3; D possibly corresponds to TRBD1 (5 bases). There are 12 residues in the CDR3. Germline assignment: CDR1 MNHNS and CDR2 SASEGT. V was pared by 10 bases and J by 4 bases, with 11 bases between. The CDR3 sequence: CATRGSGNTIYF. CDR3 DNA: TGTGCCACCCGGGGGTCGGGAAACACCATATATTTT.

This clone has only a few counts. This chain joins TRBV7-8 and TRBJ1-1; D not certain. Germline CDR1 is SGHVS and CDR2 is FQNEAQ. CDR3 length: 15 residues. V was clipped by 0 bases and J by 6 bases, with 14 bases between them. CDR3 amino acids: CASSLALGVGSEAFF. In DNA form, the CDR3 reads TGTGCCAGCAGCTTAGCGCTCGGGGTGGGGTCTGAAGCTTTCTTT.